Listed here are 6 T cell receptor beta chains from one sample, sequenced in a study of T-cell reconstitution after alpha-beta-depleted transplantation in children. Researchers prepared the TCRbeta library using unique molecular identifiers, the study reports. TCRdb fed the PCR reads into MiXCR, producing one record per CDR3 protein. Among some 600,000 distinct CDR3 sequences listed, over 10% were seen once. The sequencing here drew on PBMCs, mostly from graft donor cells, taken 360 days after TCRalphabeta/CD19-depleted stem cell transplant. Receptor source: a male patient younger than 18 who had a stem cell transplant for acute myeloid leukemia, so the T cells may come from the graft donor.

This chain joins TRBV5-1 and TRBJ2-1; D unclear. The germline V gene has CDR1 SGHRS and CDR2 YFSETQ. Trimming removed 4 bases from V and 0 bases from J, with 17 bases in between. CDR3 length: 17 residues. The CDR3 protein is CASSPVLARSSYNEQFF. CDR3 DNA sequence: TGCGCCAGCAGCCCCGTTTTGGCGAGGAGCTCCTACAATGAGCAGTTCTTC.

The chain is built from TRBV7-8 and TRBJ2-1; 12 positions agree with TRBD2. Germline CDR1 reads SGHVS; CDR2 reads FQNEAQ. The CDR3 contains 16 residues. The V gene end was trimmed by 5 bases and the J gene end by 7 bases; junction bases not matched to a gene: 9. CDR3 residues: CASSTLLAGGINEQFF. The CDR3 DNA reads TGTGCCAGCAGCACCCTACTAGCGGGAGGAATTAATGAGCAGTTCTTC.

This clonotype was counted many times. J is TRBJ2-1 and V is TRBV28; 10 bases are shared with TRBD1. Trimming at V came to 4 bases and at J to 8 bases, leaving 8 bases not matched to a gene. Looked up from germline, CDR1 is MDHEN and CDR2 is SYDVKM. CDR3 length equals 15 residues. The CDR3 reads CASSSPGTGVHEQFF. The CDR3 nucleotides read TGTGCCAGCAGTTCTCCCGGGACAGGGGTACATGAGCAGTTCTTC.

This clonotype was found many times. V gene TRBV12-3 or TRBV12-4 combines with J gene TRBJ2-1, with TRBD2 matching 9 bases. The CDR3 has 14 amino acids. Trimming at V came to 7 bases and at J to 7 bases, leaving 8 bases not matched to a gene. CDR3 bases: TGTGCCAGCACCAAGGGACTAGCCAGGAATGAGCAGTTCTTC. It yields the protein CASTKGLARNEQFF.

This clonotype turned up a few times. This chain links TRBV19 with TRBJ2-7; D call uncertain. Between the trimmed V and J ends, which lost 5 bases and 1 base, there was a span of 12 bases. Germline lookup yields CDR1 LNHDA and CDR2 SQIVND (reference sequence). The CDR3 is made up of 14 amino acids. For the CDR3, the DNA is TGTGCCAGTAGTGTGGCACTTACTTCCTACGAGCAGTACTTC. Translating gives CASSVALTSYEQYF. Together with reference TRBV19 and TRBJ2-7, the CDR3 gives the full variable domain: DGGITQSPKYLFRKEGQNVTLSCEQNLNHDAMYWYRQDPGQGLRLIYYSQIVNDFQKGDIAEGYSVSREKKESFPLTVTSAQKNPTAFYLCASSVALTSYEQYFGPGTRLTVT.

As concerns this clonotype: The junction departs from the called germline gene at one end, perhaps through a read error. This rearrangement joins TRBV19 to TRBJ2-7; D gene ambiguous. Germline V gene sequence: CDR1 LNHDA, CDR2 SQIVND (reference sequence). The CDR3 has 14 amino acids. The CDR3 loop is CSSSLRMGFYEQYF. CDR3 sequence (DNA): TGTTCCAGTAGTTTACGGATGGGGTTCTACGAGCAGTACTTC. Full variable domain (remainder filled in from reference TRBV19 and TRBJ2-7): DGGITQSPKYLFRKEGQNVTLSCEQNLNHDAMYWYRQDPGQGLRLIYYSQIVNDFQKGDIAEGYSVSREKKESFPLTVTSAQKNPTAFYLCSSSLRMGFYEQYFGPGTRLTVT.